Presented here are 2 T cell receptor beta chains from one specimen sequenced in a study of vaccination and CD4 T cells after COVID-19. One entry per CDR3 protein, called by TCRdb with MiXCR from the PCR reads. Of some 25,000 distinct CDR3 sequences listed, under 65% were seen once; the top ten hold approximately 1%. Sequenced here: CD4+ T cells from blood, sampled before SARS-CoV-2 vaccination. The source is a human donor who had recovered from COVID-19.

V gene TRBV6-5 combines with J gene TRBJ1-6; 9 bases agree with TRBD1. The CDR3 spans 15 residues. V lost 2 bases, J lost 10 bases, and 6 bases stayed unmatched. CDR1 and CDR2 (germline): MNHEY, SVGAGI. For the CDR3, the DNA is TGTGCCAGCAGTTACCGAGGGACAGGGAAATCACCCCTCCACTTT. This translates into CASSYRGTGKSPLHF.

The CDR3: CASSSLQGKETQYF. CDR3 sequence (DNA): TGTGCCAGCAGCTCCTTACAGGGGAAGGAGACCCAGTACTTC. The chain carries TRBV7-2 and TRBJ2-5; TRBD1 matches 7 bases. CDR3 size: 14 residues. V dropped 4 bases and J dropped 5; count of bases not matched to a gene: 7. Germline loops: CDR1 SGHTA, CDR2 FQGNSA.